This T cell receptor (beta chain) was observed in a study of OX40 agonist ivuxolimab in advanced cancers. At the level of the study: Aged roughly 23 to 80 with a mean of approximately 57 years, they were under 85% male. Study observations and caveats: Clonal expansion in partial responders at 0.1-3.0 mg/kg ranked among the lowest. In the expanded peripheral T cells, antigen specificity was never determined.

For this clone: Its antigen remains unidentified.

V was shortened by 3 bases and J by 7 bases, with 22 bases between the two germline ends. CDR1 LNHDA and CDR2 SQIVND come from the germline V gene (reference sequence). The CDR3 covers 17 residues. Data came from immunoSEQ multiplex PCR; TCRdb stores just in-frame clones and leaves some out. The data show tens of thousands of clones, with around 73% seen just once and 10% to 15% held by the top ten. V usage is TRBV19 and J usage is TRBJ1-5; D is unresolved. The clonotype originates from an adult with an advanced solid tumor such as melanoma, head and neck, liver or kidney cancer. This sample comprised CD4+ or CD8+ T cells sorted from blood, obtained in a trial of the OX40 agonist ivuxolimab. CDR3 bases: TGTGCCAGTAGTATGTTGGGTGGTTGGGGTTTTAGGCAGCCCCAGCATTTT. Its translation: CASSMLGGWGFRQPQHF.